Listed here are 20 T cell receptor beta chains from one sample, sequenced in a study of cytomegalovirus exposure and HLA in healthy donors. PCR involved 60 Vbeta and 13 Jbeta primers. Only in-frame clones appear in the TCRdb table, and some are missing; sequencing was by immunoSEQ multiplex PCR. The repertoire holds about 170,000 clones, with 82% as singletons. The sequenced sample consisted of PBMCs. These TCRs come from a male donor in good health and CMV-seronegative.

This sequence joins TRBV6-6 and TRBJ2-2; 7 positions agree with TRBD2. The CDR3 consists of 16 residues. Germline-derived CDR1 and CDR2 are MNHNY and SVGAGI (reference sequence). V shed 6 bases and J 3 bases; nucleotides not matched to a gene: 10. The CDR3: CASRDALRGDTGELFF. DNA for the CDR3: TGTGCCAGCAGAGATGCCCTCCGGGGGGACACCGGGGAGCTGTTTTTT.

In this sample, this clone turned up many times. This chain uses TRBV10-3 with TRBJ2-7, with D possibly being TRBD2 (5 bases). The germline V gene has CDR1 ENHRY and CDR2 SYGVKD. The V and J ends lost 9 bases and 3 bases respectively, with 12 bases between them. The CDR3 is 12 amino acids. This CDR3 is CAMMTRDYEQYF. The CDR3 DNA reads as TGTGCCATGATGACACGGGACTACGAGCAGTACTTC.

The chain joins TRBV6-6 to TRBJ2-7, with no clear D. The CDR3 is 12 amino acids. V was cut by 6 bases and J by 2 bases, with 8 bases left in between. Germline CDR1 is MNHNY and CDR2 is SVGAGI (reference sequence). CDR3 DNA: TGTGCCAGCAGCCAGACACCCTACGAGCAGTACTTC. Translated: CASSQTPYEQYF.

The genes are TRBV27 and TRBJ1-2, with 8 bases aligning to TRBD1. The germline gives CDR1 MNHEY, CDR2 SMNVEV (reference sequence). This CDR3 has 16 residues. Trimming removed 5 bases from V and 5 bases from J; junction bases left unmatched: 13. The CDR3 protein is CASSGDRRGLLYGYTF. The DNA of the CDR3 is TGTGCCAGCAGTGGGGACAGGCGCGGTCTCCTATATGGCTACACCTTC.

The J gene is TRBJ2-5, the V gene TRBV13; 9 positions agree with TRBD1. There are 16 residues in the CDR3. Germline-derived CDR1 and CDR2 are PRHDT and FYEKMQ (reference sequence). Trimming took 5 bases from V and 5 from J; bases not matched to a gene: 12. The CDR3 coding sequence is TGTGCCAGCAGCCTCGGGACAGGGAGACGCGGGGAGACCCAGTACTTC. This gives the protein CASSLGTGRRGETQYF. Full variable domain (missing parts from reference TRBV13 and TRBJ2-5): AAGVIQSPRHLIKEKRETATLKCYPIPRHDTVYWYQQGPGQDPQFLISFYEKMQSDKGSIPDRFSAQQFSDYHSELNMSSLELGDSALYFCASSLGTGRRGETQYFGPGTRLLVL.

The rearrangement uses TRBV28 and TRBJ1-4; D might be TRBD1 (5 bases). The germline CDR1 and CDR2 sequences are MDHEN and SYDVKM. The CDR3 runs to 15 residues. The V gene lost 5 bases and the J gene lost 5 bases, with 15 bases spanning the gap. CDR3 protein: CASSPSPGGNEKLFF. The CDR3, as DNA: TGTGCCAGCAGTCCAAGCCCGGGGGGAAATGAAAAACTGTTTTTT. Full variable domain (outside the CDR3, taken from reference TRBV28 and TRBJ1-4): DVKVTQSSRYLVKRTGEKVFLECVQDMDHENMFWYRQDPGLGLRLIYFSYDVKMKEKGDIPEGYSVSREKKERFSLILESASTNQTSMYLCASSPSPGGNEKLFFGSGTQLSVL.

Of note for this clone: Germline is not matched at one junction end, which may reflect a read error. The chain couples TRBV6-1 to TRBJ2-4, with a possible D match to TRBD1 (6 bases). Per germline, CDR1 MNHNS and CDR2 SASEGT. CDR3 length equals 12 residues. Written as DNA, the CDR3 is TGTGCCAGCAGTGATGGGGACATTCATCCCGGTTTC. Amino acids: CASSDGDIHPGF.

This rearrangement joins TRBV7-3 to TRBJ2-3; D may be TRBD1 (5 bases). The V and J ends lost 2 bases and 6 bases respectively, with 9 bases between them. Germline-derived CDR1 and CDR2 are SGHTA and FQGTGA. The length of the CDR3 is 13 residues. The CDR3 loop reads CASSLGAVDTQYF. The CDR3 DNA reads TGTGCCAGCAGCTTAGGGGCGGTGGATACGCAGTATTTT.

The chain is built from TRBV7-2 and TRBJ2-1; 7 bases agree with TRBD1. J was trimmed by 4 bases and V by 4 bases; bases with no gene match: 7. In germline, CDR1 is SGHTA, CDR2 FQGNSA. The CDR3 is made up of 15 amino acids. As DNA, the CDR3 is TGTGCCAGCAGCTCGAATGGACAGGAGTACAATGAGCAGTTCTTC. As protein: CASSSNGQEYNEQFF.

This clone was counted only a few times. The genes are TRBV18 and TRBJ2-1; perhaps TRBD2 as D (6 bases). The V end lost 2 bases, the J end lost 5 bases, and 13 bases lay between the germline ends. Germline CDR1 reads KGHSH; CDR2 reads LQKENI. CDR3 size: 15 residues. The CDR3 region is CASSPVGGTNNEQFF. CDR3 bases: TGTGCCAGCTCACCAGTCGGGGGAACAAACAATGAGCAGTTCTTC.

The rearrangement joins TRBV27 to TRBJ2-3; 7 bases are shared with TRBD1. This CDR3 contains 16 residues. The trim removed 4 bases at V and 1 base at J, leaving 8 bases unmatched. Germline V gene sequence: CDR1 MNHEY, CDR2 SMNVEV (reference sequence). CDR3 protein: CASSSNRGWGTDTQYF. DNA for the CDR3: TGTGCCAGCAGTTCTAACAGGGGCTGGGGCACAGATACGCAGTATTTT.

This clone has a single count. This chain links TRBV9 with TRBJ1-3; 7 nucleotides agree with TRBD1. Germline V gives CDR1 SGDLS, CDR2 YYNGEE. This CDR3 contains 14 residues. V lost 4 bases and J lost 6; bases outside the gene matches: 7. The CDR3 is CASSSRQGENTIYF. The CDR3 DNA reads as TGTGCCAGCAGCTCCCGACAGGGTGAAAACACCATATATTTT.

This chain uses TRBV10-3 with TRBJ2-5, with D maybe TRBD2 (6 bases). This CDR3 spans 15 amino acids. Germline-derived CDR1 and CDR2 are ENHRY and SYGVKD. Trimming removed 4 bases at V and 4 bases at J, with 16 bases between. The CDR3 here is CAISASFLGGETQYF. The CDR3 DNA is TGTGCCATCAGTGCTTCCTTTTTGGGGGGAGAGACCCAGTACTTC.

This clone was counted between two and nine times. Other DNA sequences in this specimen translate into the identical CDR3. J is TRBJ1-5 and V is TRBV19; 9 bases fit TRBD1. V dropped 3 bases and J dropped 7; count of bases not matched to a gene: 4. The germline V gene has CDR1 LNHDA and CDR2 SQIVND (reference sequence). This CDR3 has 14 amino acids. For the CDR3, the DNA is TGTGCCAGTAGTATCGACAGGGGGGGCCAGCCCCAGCATTTT. It translates to CASSIDRGGQPQHF.

The genes are TRBV9 and TRBJ2-5, with 10 bases fitting TRBD2. Germline V gives CDR1 SGDLS, CDR2 YYNGEE. The CDR3 extends over 15 amino acids. V shed 2 bases, J shed 5 bases, and the junction held 6 bases outside the gene matches. CDR3 loop: CASSVLAGVGETQYF. The CDR3 nucleotides are TGTGCCAGCAGCGTTCTAGCGGGAGTCGGGGAGACCCAGTACTTC.

The rearrangement uses TRBV7-2 and TRBJ1-2; unclear D gene. The CDR3 has 12 amino acids. Germline CDR1 reads SGHTA; CDR2 reads FQGNSA. V lost 2 bases, J lost 8 bases, and 9 bases lay in between. For the CDR3, the DNA is TGTGCCAGCAGCTTATATAGTGAAGGCTACACCTTC. Its translation: CASSLYSEGYTF.

The chain carries TRBV7-3 and TRBJ2-1; 7 bases fit TRBD2. Germline CDR1 is SGHTA and CDR2 is FQGTGA. V was pared by 5 bases and J by 0 bases, with 4 bases of the junction left unmatched. This CDR3 spans 15 amino acids. The DNA for the CDR3 is TGTGCCAGCAGCCCCGGGAGGAGCTCCTACAATGAGCAGTTCTTC. This translates into CASSPGRSSYNEQFF. The complete variable domain, with remaining parts taken from reference TRBV7-3 and TRBJ2-1, reads GAGVSQTPSNKVTEKGKYVELRCDPISGHTALYWYRQSLGQGPEFLIYFQGTGAADDSGLPNDRFFAVRPEGSVSTLKIQRTERGDSAVYLCASSPGRSSYNEQFFGPGTRLTVL.

The chain joins TRBV25-1 to TRBJ1-1; perhaps TRBD1 as D (6 bases). CDR1 MGHDK and CDR2 SYGVNS come from the germline V gene. Trimming removed 2 bases at V and 5 bases at J, with 9 bases between. The CDR3 has 13 amino acids. CDR3 sequence (DNA): TGTGCCAGCAGTGAACTCCAGGGGACTGAAGCTTTCTTT. Its protein product is CASSELQGTEAFF. Full variable domain (rest looked up from reference TRBV25-1 and TRBJ1-1): EADIYQTPRYLVIGTGKKITLECSQTMGHDKMYWYQQDPGMELHLIHYSYGVNSTEKGDLSSESTVSRIRTEHFPLTLESARPSHTSQYLCASSELQGTEAFFGQGTRLTVV.

The V gene is TRBV5-1, the J gene TRBJ2-3; 7 bases align to TRBD2. The CDR3 contains 16 residues. The V and J ends lost 0 bases and 3 bases, in that order; junction bases with no gene match: 7. CDR1 is SGHRS, CDR2 YFSETQ, per germline. DNA of the CDR3: TGCGCCAGCAGCTTGGATACCGGGAGGATGACAGATACGCAGTATTTT. Translation gives CASSLDTGRMTDTQYF.

V usage is TRBV18 and J usage is TRBJ2-3, with a weak D call TRBD1 (5 bases). The V end was cut by 5 bases, the J end by 1 base, with 7 bases between. The CDR3 consists of 13 residues. Germline CDR1 reads KGHSH; CDR2 reads LQKENI. The CDR3 nucleotides are TGTGCCAGCTCAAAGACAGGCACAGATACGCAGTATTTT. Protein: CASSKTGTDTQYF.